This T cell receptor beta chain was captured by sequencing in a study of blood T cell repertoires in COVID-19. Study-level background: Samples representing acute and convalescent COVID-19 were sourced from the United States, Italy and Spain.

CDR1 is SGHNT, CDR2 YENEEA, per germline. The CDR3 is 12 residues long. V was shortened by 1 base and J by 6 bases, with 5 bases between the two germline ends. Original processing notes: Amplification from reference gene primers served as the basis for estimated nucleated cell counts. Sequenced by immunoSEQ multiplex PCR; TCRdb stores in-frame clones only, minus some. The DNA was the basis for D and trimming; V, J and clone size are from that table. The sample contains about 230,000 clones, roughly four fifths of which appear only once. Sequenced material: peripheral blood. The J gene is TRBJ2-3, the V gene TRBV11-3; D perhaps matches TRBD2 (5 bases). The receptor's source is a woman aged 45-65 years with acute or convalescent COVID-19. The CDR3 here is CASSLAGDTQYF. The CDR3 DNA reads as TGTGCCAGCAGCTTAGCGGGGGATACGCAGTATTTT.